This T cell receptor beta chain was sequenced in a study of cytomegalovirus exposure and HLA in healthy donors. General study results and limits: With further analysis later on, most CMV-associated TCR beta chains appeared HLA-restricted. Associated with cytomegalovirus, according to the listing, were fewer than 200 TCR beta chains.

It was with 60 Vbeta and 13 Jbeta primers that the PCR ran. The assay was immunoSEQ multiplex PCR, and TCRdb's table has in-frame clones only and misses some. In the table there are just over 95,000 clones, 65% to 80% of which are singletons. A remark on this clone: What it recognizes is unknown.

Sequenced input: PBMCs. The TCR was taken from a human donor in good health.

CDR3 residues: CASSLGQYEAFF. The CDR3 nucleotides read TGTGCCAGCAGCCTCGGACAGTATGAAGCTTTCTTT. The chain employs TRBV7-9 and TRBJ1-1; D is possibly TRBD1 (6 bases). V dropped 5 bases and J dropped 7 bases, with 11 bases sitting between them. Germline lookup yields CDR1 SEHNR and CDR2 FQNEAQ (reference sequence). CDR3 size: 12 residues.